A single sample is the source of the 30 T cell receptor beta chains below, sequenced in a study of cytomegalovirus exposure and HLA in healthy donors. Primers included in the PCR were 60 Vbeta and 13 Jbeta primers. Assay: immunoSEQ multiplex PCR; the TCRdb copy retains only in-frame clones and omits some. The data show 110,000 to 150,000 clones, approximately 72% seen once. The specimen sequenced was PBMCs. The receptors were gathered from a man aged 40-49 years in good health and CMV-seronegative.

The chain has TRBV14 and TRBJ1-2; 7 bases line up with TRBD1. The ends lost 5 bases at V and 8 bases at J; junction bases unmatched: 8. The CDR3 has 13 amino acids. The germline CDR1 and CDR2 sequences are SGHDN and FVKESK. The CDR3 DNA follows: TGTGCCAGCAGCTCTGACAGGGTGTACGGCTACACCTTC. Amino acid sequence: CASSSDRVYGYTF.

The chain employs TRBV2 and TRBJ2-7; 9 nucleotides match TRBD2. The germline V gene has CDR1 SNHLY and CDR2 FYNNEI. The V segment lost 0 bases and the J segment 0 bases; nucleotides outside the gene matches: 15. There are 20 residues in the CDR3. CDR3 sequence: CASSEAAPGGLAANSYEQYF. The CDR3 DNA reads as TGTGCCAGCAGTGAAGCGGCCCCAGGGGGACTAGCTGCAAACTCCTACGAGCAGTACTTC.

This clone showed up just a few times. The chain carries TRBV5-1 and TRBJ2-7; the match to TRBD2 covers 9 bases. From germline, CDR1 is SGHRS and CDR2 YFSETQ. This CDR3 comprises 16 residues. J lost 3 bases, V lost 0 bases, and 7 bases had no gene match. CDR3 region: CASSLGAAGGSYEQYF. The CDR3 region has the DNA TGCGCCAGCAGCTTGGGAGCGGCGGGAGGGAGCTACGAGCAGTACTTC.

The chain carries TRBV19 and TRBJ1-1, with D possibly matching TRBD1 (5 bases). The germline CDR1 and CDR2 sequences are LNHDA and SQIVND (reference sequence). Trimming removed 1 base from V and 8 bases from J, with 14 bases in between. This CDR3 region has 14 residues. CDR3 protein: CASSIGVGPLEAFF. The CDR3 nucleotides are TGTGCCAGTAGTATAGGGGTGGGGCCCTTAGAAGCTTTCTTT.

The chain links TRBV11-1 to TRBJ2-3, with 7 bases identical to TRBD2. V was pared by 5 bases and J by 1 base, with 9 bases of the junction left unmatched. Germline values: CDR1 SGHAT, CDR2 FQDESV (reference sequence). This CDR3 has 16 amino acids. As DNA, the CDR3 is TGTGCCAGCAGCCCGGGCGGGGGAGAGGGCACAGATACGCAGTATTTT. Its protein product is CASSPGGGEGTDTQYF.

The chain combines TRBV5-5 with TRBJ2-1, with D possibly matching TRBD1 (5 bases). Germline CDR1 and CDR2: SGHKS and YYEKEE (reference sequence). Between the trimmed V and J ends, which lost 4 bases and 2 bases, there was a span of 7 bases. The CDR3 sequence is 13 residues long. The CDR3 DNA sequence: TGTGCCAGCAGCGGCAGGGCCTACAATGAGCAGTTCTTC. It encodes CASSGRAYNEQFF.

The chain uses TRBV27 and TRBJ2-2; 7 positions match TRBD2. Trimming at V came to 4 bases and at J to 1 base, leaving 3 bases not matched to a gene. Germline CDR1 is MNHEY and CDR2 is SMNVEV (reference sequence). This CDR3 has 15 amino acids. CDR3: CASSWGTMNTGELFF. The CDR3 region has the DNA TGTGCCAGCAGTTGGGGGACTATGAACACCGGGGAGCTGTTTTTT.

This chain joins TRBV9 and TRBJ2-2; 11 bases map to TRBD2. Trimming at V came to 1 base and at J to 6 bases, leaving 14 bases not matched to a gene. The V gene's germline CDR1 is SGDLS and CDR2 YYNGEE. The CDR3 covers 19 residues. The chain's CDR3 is CASSVKMVAGGPGAGELFF. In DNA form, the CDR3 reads TGTGCCAGCAGCGTAAAAATGGTAGCGGGAGGGCCTGGGGCCGGGGAGCTGTTTTTT.

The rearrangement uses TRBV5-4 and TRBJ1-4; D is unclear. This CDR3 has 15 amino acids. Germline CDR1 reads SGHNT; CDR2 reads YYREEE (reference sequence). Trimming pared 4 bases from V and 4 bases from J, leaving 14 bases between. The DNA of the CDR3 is TGTGCCAGCAGCCTTTTTGAGGGCTATAATGAAAAACTGTTTTTT. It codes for CASSLFEGYNEKLFF. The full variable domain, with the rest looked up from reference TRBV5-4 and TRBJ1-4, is ETGVTQSPTHLIKTRGQQVTLRCSSQSGHNTVSWYQQALGQGPQFIFQYYREEENGRGNFPPRFSGLQFPNYSSELNVNALELDDSALYLCASSLFEGYNEKLFFGSGTQLSVL.

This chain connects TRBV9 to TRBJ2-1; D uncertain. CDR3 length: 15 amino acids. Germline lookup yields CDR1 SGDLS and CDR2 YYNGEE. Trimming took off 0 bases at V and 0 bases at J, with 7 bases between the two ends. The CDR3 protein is CASSVEFSSYNEQFF. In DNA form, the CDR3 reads TGTGCCAGCAGCGTAGAGTTTAGCTCCTACAATGAGCAGTTCTTC.

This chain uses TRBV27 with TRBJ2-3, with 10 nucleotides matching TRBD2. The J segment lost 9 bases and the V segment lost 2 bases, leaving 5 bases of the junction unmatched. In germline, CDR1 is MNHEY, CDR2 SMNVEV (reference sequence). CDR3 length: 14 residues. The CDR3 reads CASSLAGLADTQYF. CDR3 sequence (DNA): TGTGCCAGCAGTTTAGCCGGACTAGCGGACACGCAGTATTTT.

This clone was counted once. The chain's CDR3 is CASSEVWGSGGNIQYF. The DNA for the CDR3 is TGTGCCAGCAGTGAAGTCTGGGGTTCAGGGGGGAACATTCAGTACTTC. V is TRBV2 and J is TRBJ2-4, with D possibly matching TRBD1 (7 bases). The CDR3 loop spans 16 amino acids. Germline V lookup: CDR1 SNHLY, CDR2 FYNNEI. Between the trimmed V and J ends, which lost 1 base and 7 bases, there was a span of 17 bases.

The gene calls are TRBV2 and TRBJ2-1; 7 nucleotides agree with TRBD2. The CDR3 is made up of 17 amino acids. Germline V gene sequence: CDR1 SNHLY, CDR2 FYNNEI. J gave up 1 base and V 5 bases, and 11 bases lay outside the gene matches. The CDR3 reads CASSPLFGGGSYNEQFF. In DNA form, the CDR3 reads TGTGCCAGCAGTCCCCTTTTTGGGGGGGGGTCCTACAATGAGCAGTTCTTC.

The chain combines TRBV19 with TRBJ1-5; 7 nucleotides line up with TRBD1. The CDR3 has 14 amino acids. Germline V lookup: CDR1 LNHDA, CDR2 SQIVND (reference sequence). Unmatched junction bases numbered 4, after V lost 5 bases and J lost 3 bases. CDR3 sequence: CASSDQGDNQPQHF. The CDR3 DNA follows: TGTGCCAGTAGTGATCAGGGGGACAATCAGCCCCAGCATTTT.

CDR3 DNA: TGTGCCATCAGTGACAACTACAACTATGGCTACACCTTC. This translates into CAISDNYNYGYTF. This chain joins TRBV10-3 and TRBJ1-2; no clear D. Trimming took off 3 bases at V and 2 bases at J, with 7 bases between the two ends. The germline V gene encodes CDR1 ENHRY and CDR2 SYGVKD. The CDR3 has 13 residues.

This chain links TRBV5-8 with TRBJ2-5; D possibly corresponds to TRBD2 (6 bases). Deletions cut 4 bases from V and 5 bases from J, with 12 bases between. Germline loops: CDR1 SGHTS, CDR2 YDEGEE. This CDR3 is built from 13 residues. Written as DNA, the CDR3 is TGTGCCAGCAGCAAGACTAGACGGGAGACCCAGTACTTC. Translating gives CASSKTRRETQYF.

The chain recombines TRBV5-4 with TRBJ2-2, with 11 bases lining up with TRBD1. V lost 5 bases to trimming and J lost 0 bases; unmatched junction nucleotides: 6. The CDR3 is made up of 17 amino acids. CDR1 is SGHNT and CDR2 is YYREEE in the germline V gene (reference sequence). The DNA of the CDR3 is TGTGCCAGCAGTAAGCCGGGACAGGGGGCGAACACCGGGGAGCTGTTTTTT. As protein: CASSKPGQGANTGELFF.

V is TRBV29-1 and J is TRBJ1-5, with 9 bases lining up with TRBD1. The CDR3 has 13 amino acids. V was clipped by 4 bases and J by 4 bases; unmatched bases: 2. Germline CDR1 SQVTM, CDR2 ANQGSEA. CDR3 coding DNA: TGCAGCGTTGTGGGACAGGGAAATCAGCCCCAGCATTTT. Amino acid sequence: CSVVGQGNQPQHF.

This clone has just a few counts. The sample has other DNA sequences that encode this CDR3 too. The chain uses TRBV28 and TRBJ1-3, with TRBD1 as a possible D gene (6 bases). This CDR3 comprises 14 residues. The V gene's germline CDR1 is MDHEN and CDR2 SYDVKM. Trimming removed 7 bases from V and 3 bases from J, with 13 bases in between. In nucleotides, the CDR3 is TGTGCCAGCACCTTGGGGGGGCTTGGAAACACCATATATTTT. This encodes CASTLGGLGNTIYF.

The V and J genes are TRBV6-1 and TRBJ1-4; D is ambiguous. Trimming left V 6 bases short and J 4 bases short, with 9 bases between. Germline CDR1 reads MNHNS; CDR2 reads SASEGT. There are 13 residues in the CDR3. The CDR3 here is CASRGAGNEKLFF. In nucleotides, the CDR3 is TGTGCCAGCAGGGGAGCCGGTAATGAAAAACTGTTTTTT.

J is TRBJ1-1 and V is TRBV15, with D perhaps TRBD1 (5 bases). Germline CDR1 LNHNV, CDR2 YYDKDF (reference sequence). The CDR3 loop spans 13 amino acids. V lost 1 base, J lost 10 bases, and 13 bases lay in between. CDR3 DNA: TGTGCCACCAGCAGAGGGGGTCAGGGAGGAGCTTTCTTT. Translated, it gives CATSRGGQGGAFF.

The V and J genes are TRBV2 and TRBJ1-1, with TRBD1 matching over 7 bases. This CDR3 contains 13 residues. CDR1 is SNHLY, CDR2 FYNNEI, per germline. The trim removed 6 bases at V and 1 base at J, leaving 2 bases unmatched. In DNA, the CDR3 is TGTGCCAGCAGACAGGGGCCGAACACTGAAGCTTTCTTT. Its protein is CASRQGPNTEAFF. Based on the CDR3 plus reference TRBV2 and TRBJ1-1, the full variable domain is EPEVTQTPSHQVTQMGQEVILRCVPISNHLYFYWYRQILGQKVEFLVSFYNNEISEKSEIFDDQFSVERPDGSNFTLKIRSTKLEDSAMYFCASRQGPNTEAFFGQGTRLTVV.

The CDR3 nucleotides read TGTGCCAGCAGGATCCGAGCCCCGAATGAAAAACTGTTTTTT. Amino acid sequence: CASRIRAPNEKLFF. V usage is TRBV2 and J usage is TRBJ1-4; the D is unclear. This CDR3 is 14 amino acids long. Germline-derived CDR1 and CDR2 are SNHLY and FYNNEI. V dropped 6 bases and J dropped 5 bases, with 13 bases sitting between them. The whole variable domain, filled in from reference TRBV2 and TRBJ1-4, reads EPEVTQTPSHQVTQMGQEVILRCVPISNHLYFYWYRQILGQKVEFLVSFYNNEISEKSEIFDDQFSVERPDGSNFTLKIRSTKLEDSAMYFCASRIRAPNEKLFFGSGTQLSVL.

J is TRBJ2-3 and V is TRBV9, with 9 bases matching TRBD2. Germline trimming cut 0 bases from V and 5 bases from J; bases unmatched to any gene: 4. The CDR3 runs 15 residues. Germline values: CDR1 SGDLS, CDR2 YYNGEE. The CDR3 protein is CASSVGGRVIDTQYF. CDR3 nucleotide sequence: TGTGCCAGCAGCGTAGGCGGGAGGGTGATAGATACGCAGTATTTT.

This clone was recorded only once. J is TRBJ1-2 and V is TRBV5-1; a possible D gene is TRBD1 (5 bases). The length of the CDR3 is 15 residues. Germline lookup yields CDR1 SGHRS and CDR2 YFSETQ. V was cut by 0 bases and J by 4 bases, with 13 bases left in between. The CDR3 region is CASSLDRTNAYGYTF. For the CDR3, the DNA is TGCGCCAGCAGCTTGGACAGGACAAATGCCTATGGCTACACCTTC. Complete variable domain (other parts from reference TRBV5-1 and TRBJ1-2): KAGVTQTPRYLIKTRGQQVTLSCSPISGHRSVSWYQQTPGQGLQFLFEYFSETQRNKGNFPGRFSGRQFSNSRSEMNVSTLELGDSALYLCASSLDRTNAYGYTFGSGTRLTVV.

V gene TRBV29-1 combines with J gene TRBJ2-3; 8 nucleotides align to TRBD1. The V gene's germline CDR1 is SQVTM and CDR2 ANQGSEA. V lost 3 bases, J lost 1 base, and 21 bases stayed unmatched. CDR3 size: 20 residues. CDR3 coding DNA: TGCAGCGTTGACTCATCCTGGACAGGGATTGTTTCAGTCGGCACAGATACGCAGTATTTT. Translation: CSVDSSWTGIVSVGTDTQYF.

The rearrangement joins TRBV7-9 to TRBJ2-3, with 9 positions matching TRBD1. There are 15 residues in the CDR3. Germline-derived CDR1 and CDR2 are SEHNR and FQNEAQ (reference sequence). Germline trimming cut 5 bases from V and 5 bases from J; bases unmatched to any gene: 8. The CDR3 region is CASSANRGREDTQYF. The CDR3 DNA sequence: TGTGCCAGCAGCGCCAACAGGGGGCGCGAAGATACGCAGTATTTT.

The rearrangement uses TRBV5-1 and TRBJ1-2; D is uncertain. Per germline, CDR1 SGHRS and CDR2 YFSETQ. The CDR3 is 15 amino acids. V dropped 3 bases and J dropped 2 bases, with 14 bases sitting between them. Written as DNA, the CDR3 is TGCGCCAGCAGCTCCTCACCGGACTCAAACTATGGCTACACCTTC. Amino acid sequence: CASSSSPDSNYGYTF.

The DNA of the CDR3 is TGTGCCACCAGCAGAGATGGGACTAGCCCAGCCGGGGAGCTGTTTTTT. Translation: CATSRDGTSPAGELFF. The V and J genes are TRBV15 and TRBJ2-2, with 9 bases aligning to TRBD2. CDR1 is LNHNV and CDR2 is YYDKDF in the germline V gene (reference sequence). Trimming took 0 bases from V and 6 from J; bases not matched to a gene: 5. The CDR3 has 16 residues.

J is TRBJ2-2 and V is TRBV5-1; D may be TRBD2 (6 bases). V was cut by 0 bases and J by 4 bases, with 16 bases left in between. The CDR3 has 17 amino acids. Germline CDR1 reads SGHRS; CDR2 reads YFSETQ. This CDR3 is CASSLAVYGSGTGELFF. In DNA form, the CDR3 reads TGCGCCAGCAGCTTGGCCGTCTACGGGAGCGGCACCGGGGAGCTGTTTTTT.